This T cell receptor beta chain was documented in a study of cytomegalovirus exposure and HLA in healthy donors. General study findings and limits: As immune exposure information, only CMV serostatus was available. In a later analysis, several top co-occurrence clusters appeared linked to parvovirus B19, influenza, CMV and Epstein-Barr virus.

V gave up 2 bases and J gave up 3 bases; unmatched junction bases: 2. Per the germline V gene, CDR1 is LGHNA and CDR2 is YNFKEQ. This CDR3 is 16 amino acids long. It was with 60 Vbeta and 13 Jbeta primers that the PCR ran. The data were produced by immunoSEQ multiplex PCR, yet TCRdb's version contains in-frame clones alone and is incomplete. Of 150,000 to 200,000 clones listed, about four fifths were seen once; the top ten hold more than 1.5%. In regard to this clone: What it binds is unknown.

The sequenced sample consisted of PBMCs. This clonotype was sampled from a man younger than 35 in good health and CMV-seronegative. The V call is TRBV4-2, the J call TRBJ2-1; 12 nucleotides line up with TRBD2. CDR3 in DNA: TGTGCCAGCAGCCAACAGACTAGCGGGAGCTACAATGAGCAGTTCTTC. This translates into CASSQQTSGSYNEQFF.